The following is a T cell receptor beta chain sequence with its context. CDR1 and CDR2 from the germline V gene are SEHNR and FQNEAQ (reference sequence). V shed 5 bases and J 6 bases; nucleotides not matched to a gene: 5. The CDR3 runs 13 residues. This record belongs to a study of T cell repertoires in cytomegalovirus infection. TCRdb re-analysed the reads in MiXCR, keeping a single row per CDR3 protein. The table records 680,000 or so distinct CDR3 sequences, about 40% of them present only once. This receptor was identified in a human donor in good health (CMV status not recorded). Some clones in this sample may be carry-over from other donors' samples. The J gene is TRBJ1-2, the V gene TRBV7-9; 8 positions agree with TRBD1. Sequencing used PBMCs. For the CDR3, the DNA is TGTGCCAGCAGCCCGGGACAGGACCATGGCTACACCTTC. Protein: CASSPGQDHGYTF. Using reference TRBV7-9 and TRBJ1-2 for the parts outside the CDR3, the full variable domain is DTGVSQNPRHKITKRGQNVTFRCDPISEHNRLYWYRQTLGQGPEFLTYFQNEAQLEKSRLLSDRFSAERPKGSFSTLEIQRTEQGDSAMYLCASSPGQDHGYTFGSGTRLTVV.